These 26 T cell receptor beta chains share one sample of origin, sequenced in a study of T cells in Graves' hyperthyroidism and ophthalmopathy. Amplified regions were TCR beta CDR3 sequences from RNA transcripts. The HTBI primer set served for first-round RT-PCR of the TCR CDR3. MiXCR, run by TCRdb on the multiplex PCR reads, gives a single entry per CDR3 protein. The sample contains around 300,000 distinct CDR3 sequences, around 20% of which appear only once. Sample: blood. The receptors were sampled from a young man with Graves' ophthalmopathy.

This clonotype appeared a few times. The chain is built from TRBV28 and TRBJ2-6; 7 nucleotides match TRBD1. CDR1 is MDHEN and CDR2 is SYDVKM in the germline V gene. The CDR3 totals 16 residues. The ends lost 5 bases at V and 4 bases at J; junction bases unmatched: 8. CDR3 nucleotide sequence: TGTGCCAGCAGTCCATTAGACAGGGCCGGGGCCAACGTCCTGACTTTC. This codes for CASSPLDRAGANVLTF.

This clonotype was seen a few times. The chain recombines TRBV28 with TRBJ2-5; perhaps TRBD2 as D (5 bases). Trimming took 7 bases from V and 5 from J, leaving 11 bases between them. CDR1 is MDHEN, CDR2 SYDVKM, per germline. The CDR3 is made up of 12 amino acids. DNA of the CDR3: TGTGCCAGCACCACCCGGAGGGAGACCCAGTACTTC. Its translation: CASTTRRETQYF.

V gene TRBV24-1 combines with J gene TRBJ2-7; 10 bases match TRBD1. Trimming cost V 4 bases and J 1 base; bases outside gene matches: 3. The germline CDR1 and CDR2 sequences are KGHDR and SFDVKD. The CDR3 spans 15 residues. Here the CDR3 reads CATSDSGQGSYEQYF. CDR3 nucleotide sequence: TGTGCCACCAGTGACTCGGGACAGGGGTCCTACGAGCAGTACTTC.

This clonotype was seen a handful of times. V is TRBV15 and J is TRBJ2-1; 7 bases agree with TRBD2. J lost 7 bases, V lost 3 bases, and 15 bases had no gene match. The CDR3 loop spans 17 amino acids. CDR1 is LNHNV and CDR2 is YYDKDF in the germline V gene (reference sequence). CDR3 region: CATSREGIRDYPNEQFF. The CDR3 DNA follows: TGTGCCACCAGCAGGGAGGGGATACGGGACTACCCTAATGAGCAGTTCTTC.

The J gene is TRBJ2-1, the V gene TRBV5-1, with 10 bases aligning to TRBD2. Unmatched junction bases numbered 17, after V lost 0 bases and J lost 8 bases. This CDR3 has 19 amino acids. Per germline, CDR1 SGHRS and CDR2 YFSETQ. The CDR3 region has the DNA TGCGCCAGCAGCTTGGCCGGACTAGCGGCCCCGCTATTTGTGGATGAGCAGTTCTTC. This translates into CASSLAGLAAPLFVDEQFF.

This chain uses TRBV27 with TRBJ2-5; 8 bases fit TRBD2. The CDR3 has 11 residues. J was trimmed by 9 bases and V by 5 bases; bases with no gene match: 2. Germline V CDR1 and CDR2: MNHEY, SMNVEV (reference sequence). The CDR3 region is CASSLGGAQYF. CDR3 DNA: TGTGCCAGCAGTCTCGGGGGGGCCCAGTACTTC.

This clonotype showed up just a few times. J is TRBJ1-3 and V is TRBV18; D gene unclear. The V gene lost 1 base and the J gene lost 0 bases, with 10 bases spanning the gap. CDR1 and CDR2 (germline): KGHSH, LQKENI. The length of the CDR3 is 16 residues. In nucleotides, the CDR3 is TGTGCCAGCTCACCACGGAGGCGGCTCTCTGGAAACACCATATATTTT. It is translated as CASSPRRRLSGNTIYF.

This clonotype was found many times. V and J are TRBV20-1 and TRBJ2-1; TRBD2 agrees at 9 bases. The junction had 10 bases not matched to a gene; V was cut back by 3 bases and J by 4 bases. Germline-derived CDR1 and CDR2 are DFQATT and SNEGSKA (reference sequence). This CDR3 has 16 residues. CDR3 loop: CSASDSGSSIYNEQFF. The CDR3 bases are TGCAGTGCTAGTGATAGCGGGAGTAGTATTTACAATGAGCAGTTCTTC.

The gene calls are TRBV15 and TRBJ2-3; D is uncertain. The CDR3 spans 16 residues. Germline CDR1 is LNHNV and CDR2 is YYDKDF (reference sequence). V was pared by 7 bases and J by 4 bases, with 21 bases between. The CDR3 DNA reads as TGTGCCACCACCCCCTACGGTGCAGGCGGATCAGATACGCAGTATTTT. As protein: CATTPYGAGGSDTQYF.

At least ten counts were recorded for this clonotype. The chain couples TRBV28 to TRBJ2-1; D gene uncertain. The CDR3 totals 12 residues. V dropped 6 bases and J dropped 13 bases, with 16 bases sitting between them. The germline V gene encodes CDR1 MDHEN and CDR2 SYDVKM. This chain's CDR3 is CASSSQPPLQFF. The CDR3 region has the DNA TGTGCCAGCAGCTCCCAGCCCCCTCTCCAGTTCTTC.

This clonotype was observed a handful of times. The gene calls are TRBV11-3 and TRBJ2-1; TRBD2 aligns across 12 bases. This CDR3 has 16 amino acids. CDR1 and CDR2 (germline): SGHNT, YENEEA. J gave up 6 bases and V 5 bases, and 8 bases lay outside the gene matches. CDR3 DNA: TGTGCCAGCAGCAAAAGTCTAGCGGGAGGGATCAATGAGCAGTTCTTC. This translates into CASSKSLAGGINEQFF.

This clonotype was seen many times. The V gene is TRBV5-1, the J gene TRBJ2-3, with 9 bases aligning to TRBD1. V lost 7 bases, J lost 2 bases, and 8 bases stayed unmatched. Germline CDR1 reads SGHRS; CDR2 reads YFSETQ. This CDR3 comprises 15 residues. DNA for the CDR3: TGCGCCAGCTACGCAGGGACAGGGCCCACAGATACGCAGTATTTT. Translated: CASYAGTGPTDTQYF.

On this clonotype itself: At one end the junction does not follow the germline gene, possibly because of a read error. The rearrangement joins TRBV6-4 to TRBJ1-2; D is unresolved. Germline V gives CDR1 MRHNA, CDR2 SNTAGT. This CDR3 has 13 amino acids. CDR3 sequence: CASSYSDPGGYTF. Written as DNA, the CDR3 is TGTGCCAGCAGTTACTCGGACCCCGGAGGCTACACCTTC.

The rearrangement uses TRBV2 and TRBJ1-1; a weak D match, TRBD1 (6 bases). Per the germline V gene, CDR1 is SNHLY and CDR2 is FYNNEI. Between the trimmed V and J ends, which lost 8 bases and 1 base, there was a span of 11 bases. This CDR3 is 13 amino acids long. The CDR3 spells CASAGGQNTEAFF. CDR3 sequence (DNA): TGTGCCAGCGCCGGGGGGCAGAACACTGAAGCTTTCTTT. The full variable domain, its missing parts supplied by reference TRBV2 and TRBJ1-1, is EPEVTQTPSHQVTQMGQEVILRCVPISNHLYFYWYRQILGQKVEFLVSFYNNEISEKSEIFDDQFSVERPDGSNFTLKIRSTKLEDSAMYFCASAGGQNTEAFFGQGTRLTVV.

This clonotype was seen a handful of times. This sequence joins TRBV24-1 and TRBJ1-4; the match to TRBD1 covers 12 bases. The CDR3 covers 15 residues. V lost 2 bases, J lost 8 bases, and 2 bases stayed unmatched. Germline values: CDR1 KGHDR, CDR2 SFDVKD. CDR3 residues: CATSDSGTGGEKLFF. The CDR3 nucleotides read TGTGCCACCAGTGATTCCGGGACAGGGGGCGAAAAACTGTTTTTT.

This clonotype was seen just once. This rearrangement joins TRBV12-3 or TRBV12-4 to TRBJ1-2; tentative D call: TRBD1 (5 bases). The V end lost 1 base, the J end lost 3 bases, and 9 bases lay between the germline ends. The CDR3 totals 14 residues. CDR3 nucleotide sequence: TGTGCCAGCAGTTTAGGCAGGGCGGACTATGGCTACACCTTC. This codes for CASSLGRADYGYTF.

This clonotype was detected many times. The V call is TRBV13, the J call TRBJ2-3; possibly TRBD1 for D (6 bases). This CDR3 is 15 amino acids long. Trimming took 4 bases from V and 0 from J, leaving 11 bases between them. Germline CDR1 PRHDT, CDR2 FYEKMQ (reference sequence). CDR3 sequence reads: CASSSDRFSTDTQYF. The CDR3 DNA reads as TGTGCCAGCAGCTCCGACAGGTTTAGCACAGATACGCAGTATTTT.

V usage is TRBV27 and J usage is TRBJ2-7, with 8 bases lining up with TRBD2. The CDR3 totals 16 residues. Germline values: CDR1 MNHEY, CDR2 SMNVEV (reference sequence). Trimming cost V 8 bases and J 7 bases; bases outside gene matches: 19. CDR3 sequence reads: CASSSDKRGILGEQYF. Here the CDR3 DNA reads TGTGCCAGCTCCTCCGACAAGCGGGGGATCCTCGGAGAGCAGTACTTC.

Many counts were recorded for this clonotype. The chain carries TRBV9 and TRBJ1-3; no clear D. Germline V gene lookup returns CDR1 SGDLS and CDR2 YYNGEE. V was shortened by 0 bases and J by 0 bases, with 7 bases between the two germline ends. The CDR3 totals 15 residues. In DNA form, the CDR3 reads TGTGCCAGCAGCGTAGGACGGCTCTCTGGAAACACCATATATTTT. This translates into CASSVGRLSGNTIYF. The variable domain in full, completed from reference TRBV9 and TRBJ1-3, reads DSGVTQTPKHLITATGQRVTLRCSPRSGDLSVYWYQQSLDQGLQFLIQYYNGEERAKGNILERFSAQQFPDLHSELNLSSLELGDSALYFCASSVGRLSGNTIYFGEGSWLTVV.

This clonotype was seen only a few times. J is TRBJ2-5 and V is TRBV24-1; perhaps TRBD2 as D (6 bases). Germline lookup yields CDR1 KGHDR and CDR2 SFDVKD. Trimming left V 4 bases short and J 2 bases short, with 10 bases between. This CDR3 comprises 14 residues. This CDR3 reads CATSDPSVQETQYF. CDR3 nucleotide sequence: TGTGCCACCAGTGACCCTAGCGTACAAGAGACCCAGTACTTC.

A note on this clonotype: Germline is not matched at one junction end, which may reflect a read error. The rearrangement joins TRBV11-1 to TRBJ2-5; D unclear. Per the germline V gene, CDR1 is SGHAT and CDR2 is FQDESV (reference sequence). This CDR3 is built from 12 residues. CDR3 sequence (DNA): TGTGCCAGCAACTTAGAGAAAGAGACCCAGTACTTC. Translated, it gives CASNLEKETQYF.

This clonotype has at least ten counts. The J gene is TRBJ1-1, the V gene TRBV3-1, with D possibly being TRBD1 (5 bases). V dropped 1 base and J dropped 0 bases, with 9 bases sitting between them. The CDR3 covers 15 residues. Germline lookup yields CDR1 LGHDT and CDR2 YNNKEL (reference sequence). DNA of the CDR3: TGTGCCAGCAGCCAAGGAGCAGGGATGAACACTGAAGCTTTCTTT. Its translation is CASSQGAGMNTEAFF. Filled out from reference TRBV3-1 and TRBJ1-1, the complete variable domain reads DTAVSQTPKYLVTQMGNDKSIKCEQNLGHDTMYWYKQDSKKFLKIMFSYNNKELIINETVPNRFSPKSPDKAHLNLHINSLELGDSAVYFCASSQGAGMNTEAFFGQGTRLTVV.

This clonotype was found a few times. CDR3: CSARGGQNTEAFF. The CDR3 bases are TGCAGTGCTAGAGGGGGGCAGAACACTGAAGCTTTCTTT. The chain uses TRBV20-1 and TRBJ1-1; D is perhaps TRBD1 (6 bases). V was shortened by 1 base and J by 1 base, with 7 bases between the two germline ends. Germline assignment: CDR1 DFQATT and CDR2 SNEGSKA (reference sequence). There are 13 residues in the CDR3.

This clonotype was observed at least ten times. V is TRBV30 and J is TRBJ1-1; the D is unclear. The CDR3 extends over 13 amino acids. Trimming took off 8 bases at V and 5 bases at J, with 18 bases between the two ends. Germline CDR1 and CDR2: GTSNPN and SVGIG (reference sequence). The DNA of the CDR3 is TGTGCCGTATTCCTTGGTAGTAGGACTGAAGCTTTCTTT. Its translation: CAVFLGSRTEAFF.

This rearrangement joins TRBV10-3 to TRBJ1-2; tentatively, D is TRBD1 (6 bases). Germline V CDR1 and CDR2: ENHRY, SYGVKD. Trimming took 4 bases from V and 4 from J, leaving 19 bases between them. The CDR3 loop spans 16 amino acids. The CDR3 bases are TGTGCCATCAGTGGGGACGGAGGGGGTTTGCTCTATGGCTACACCTTC. It encodes CAISGDGGGLLYGYTF.

This chain connects TRBV27 to TRBJ2-1; the D is unclear. This CDR3 has 14 residues. The germline V gene encodes CDR1 MNHEY and CDR2 SMNVEV (reference sequence). Trimming shortened V by 4 bases and J by 3 bases, and 10 bases separated the two germline ends. The CDR3 reads CASSSGARYNEQFF. The DNA for the CDR3 is TGTGCCAGCAGTTCAGGAGCCCGCTACAATGAGCAGTTCTTC.